One and the same sample provided the 8 T cell receptor beta chains below, sequenced in a study of blood T cell repertoires in COVID-19 (dated by TCRdb to about 2020). Libraries came from the immunoSEQ multiplex PCR assay. Held by TCRdb, this immuneACCESS table contains in-frame sequences only and omits some clones. Under half of the omission traces to an unresolved V gene where checked; the cause of the rest is unknown. The sample records about 220,000 clones, 83% of which are singletons. Of the sample, about 2.5% is held by the ten largest clones. The sequencing sample was made of peripheral blood. These receptors all stem from a woman aged 40 to 49 with active or convalescent COVID-19.

There are a few counts of this clone. The chain recombines TRBV27 with TRBJ1-2; 7 nucleotides agree with TRBD1. This CDR3 spans 14 amino acids. CDR1 is MNHEY, CDR2 SMNVEV, per germline (reference sequence). The V and J ends lost 2 bases and 2 bases, in that order; junction bases with no gene match: 2. As DNA, the CDR3 is TGTGCCAGCAGTTTAGGGGACAGAAACTATGGCTACACCTTC. This translates into CASSLGDRNYGYTF.

The rearrangement uses TRBV6-5 and TRBJ2-7; D uncertain. V was cut by 7 bases and J by 2 bases, with 12 bases left in between. The germline CDR1 and CDR2 sequences are MNHEY and SVGAGI. The CDR3 loop spans 13 amino acids. CDR3 nucleotides: TGTGCCAGCAACGACTCTGGCCCCTACGAGCAGTACTTC. This translates into CASNDSGPYEQYF.

V and J are TRBV15 and TRBJ1-2, with D possibly being TRBD1 (6 bases). The CDR3 sequence is 14 residues long. The ends were cut back, 3 bases at V and 1 base at J, with 9 bases in the middle. The germline V gene encodes CDR1 LNHNV and CDR2 YYDKDF (reference sequence). CDR3 sequence reads: CATSSVQGNYGYTF. For the CDR3, the DNA is TGTGCCACCAGCAGTGTACAGGGTAACTATGGCTACACCTTC.

The J gene is TRBJ2-5, the V gene TRBV9, with 9 nucleotides matching TRBD2. The germline CDR1 and CDR2 sequences are SGDLS and YYNGEE. V shed 0 bases, J shed 5 bases, and the junction held 5 bases outside the gene matches. The CDR3 runs 15 residues. The CDR3 nucleotides read TGTGCCAGCAGCGTAGGTGGTAGCGGGAGTGAGACCCAGTACTTC. This translates into CASSVGGSGSETQYF.

The rearrangement joins TRBV18 to TRBJ1-2, with unresolved D. Deletions cut 3 bases from V and 1 base from J, with 9 bases between. Looked up from germline, CDR1 is KGHSH and CDR2 is LQKENI. The CDR3 extends over 14 amino acids. The chain's CDR3 is CASSPNRDNYGYTF. Written as DNA, the CDR3 is TGTGCCAGCTCACCGAACAGAGATAACTATGGCTACACCTTC.

The table lists this clone with a few counts. V and J are TRBV5-4 and TRBJ2-5; 11 bases agree with TRBD2. The CDR3 contains 16 residues. V was clipped by 0 bases and J by 3 bases; unmatched bases: 4. Per germline, CDR1 SGHNT and CDR2 YYREEE (reference sequence). The DNA of the CDR3 is TGTGCCAGCAGCTTGGAGGCTAGCGGGGGGAAAGAGACCCAGTACTTC. It specifies CASSLEASGGKETQYF.

The table lists this clone with a count of one. The V call is TRBV6-5, the J call TRBJ1-1, with a tentative D call TRBD1 (6 bases). Trimming shortened V by 7 bases and J by 4 bases, and 19 bases separated the two germline ends. The CDR3 consists of 15 residues. CDR1 and CDR2 from the germline V gene are MNHEY and SVGAGI. The DNA of the CDR3 is TGTGCCAGCACCAACGGGGGGGCTGGCATCACTGAAGCTTTCTTT. Residues: CASTNGGAGITEAFF.

The chain is built from TRBV7-2 and TRBJ2-5; no reliable D call. This CDR3 region has 13 residues. V gave up 6 bases and J gave up 5 bases, with 13 bases separating them. CDR1 SGHTA and CDR2 FQGNSA come from the germline V gene. CDR3 nucleotide sequence: TGTGCCAGCAGGCGCCCCCCGAGGGAGACCCAGTACTTC. Translation gives CASRRPPRETQYF. Supplemented by reference TRBV7-2 and TRBJ2-5, the full variable domain reads GAGVSQSPSNKVTEKGKDVELRCDPISGHTALYWYRQSLGQGLEFLIYFQGNSAPDKSGLPSDRFSAERTGGSVSTLTIQRTQQEDSAVYLCASRRPPRETQYFGPGTRLLVL.